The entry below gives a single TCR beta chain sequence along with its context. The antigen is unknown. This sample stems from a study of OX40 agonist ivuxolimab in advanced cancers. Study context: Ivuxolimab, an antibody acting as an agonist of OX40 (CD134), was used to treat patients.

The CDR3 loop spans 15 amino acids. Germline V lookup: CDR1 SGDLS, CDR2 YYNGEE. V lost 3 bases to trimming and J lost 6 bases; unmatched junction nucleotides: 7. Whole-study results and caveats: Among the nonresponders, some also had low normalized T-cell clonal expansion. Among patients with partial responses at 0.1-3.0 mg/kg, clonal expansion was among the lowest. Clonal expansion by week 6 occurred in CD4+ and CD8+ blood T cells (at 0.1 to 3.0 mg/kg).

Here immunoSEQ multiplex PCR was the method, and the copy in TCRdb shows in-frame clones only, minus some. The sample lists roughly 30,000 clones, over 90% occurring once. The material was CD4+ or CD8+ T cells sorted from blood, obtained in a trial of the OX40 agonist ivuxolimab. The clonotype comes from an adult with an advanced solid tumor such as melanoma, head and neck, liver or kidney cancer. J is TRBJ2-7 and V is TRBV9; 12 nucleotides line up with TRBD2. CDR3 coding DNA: TGTGCCAGCAGCGCCGGACTAGCGGGGTTCGGCGAGCAGTACTTC. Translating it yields CASSAGLAGFGEQYF. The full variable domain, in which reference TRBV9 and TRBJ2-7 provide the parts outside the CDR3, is DSGVTQTPKHLITATGQRVTLRCSPRSGDLSVYWYQQSLDQGLQFLIQYYNGEERAKGNILERFSAQQFPDLHSELNLSSLELGDSALYFCASSAGLAGFGEQYFGPGTRLTVT.